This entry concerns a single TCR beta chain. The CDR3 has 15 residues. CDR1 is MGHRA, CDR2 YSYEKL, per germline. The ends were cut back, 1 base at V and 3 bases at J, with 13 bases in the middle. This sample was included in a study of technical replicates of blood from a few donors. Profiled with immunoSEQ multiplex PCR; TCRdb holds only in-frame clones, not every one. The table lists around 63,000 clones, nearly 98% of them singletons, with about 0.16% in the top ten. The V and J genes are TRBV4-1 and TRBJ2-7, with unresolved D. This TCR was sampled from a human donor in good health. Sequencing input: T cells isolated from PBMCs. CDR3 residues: CASSQGAGPLYEQYF. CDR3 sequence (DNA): TGCGCCAGCAGCCAAGGGGCCGGTCCCCTCTACGAGCAGTACTTC.